This T cell receptor beta chain was captured by sequencing in a study of response to subunit inactivated influenza vaccine. Concerning this clonotype: Antigen unknown.

TCRdb itself ran the RT-PCR reads through MiXCR, one entry per CDR3 protein. The table shows 650,000 to 800,000 distinct CDR3 sequences, with 11% to 15% occurring only once. Regarding the study as a whole: The authors proposed limited new T cell recruitment per seasonal influenza vaccination.

CDR1 and CDR2 (germline): ENHRY, SYGVKD. The V gene end was trimmed by 0 bases and the J gene end by 2 bases; junction bases not matched to a gene: 6. This CDR3 has 16 amino acids. This rearrangement joins TRBV10-3 to TRBJ2-7; 8 nucleotides line up with TRBD1. The material was PBMCs from blood, obtained 14 days before vaccination. This TCR derives from a man between 50 and 59 years old who received an inactivated influenza vaccine. The CDR3 DNA follows: TGTGCCATCAGTGAGTCAATAGGACAGGGCACCTACGAGCAGTACTTC. Protein sequence: CAISESIGQGTYEQYF.